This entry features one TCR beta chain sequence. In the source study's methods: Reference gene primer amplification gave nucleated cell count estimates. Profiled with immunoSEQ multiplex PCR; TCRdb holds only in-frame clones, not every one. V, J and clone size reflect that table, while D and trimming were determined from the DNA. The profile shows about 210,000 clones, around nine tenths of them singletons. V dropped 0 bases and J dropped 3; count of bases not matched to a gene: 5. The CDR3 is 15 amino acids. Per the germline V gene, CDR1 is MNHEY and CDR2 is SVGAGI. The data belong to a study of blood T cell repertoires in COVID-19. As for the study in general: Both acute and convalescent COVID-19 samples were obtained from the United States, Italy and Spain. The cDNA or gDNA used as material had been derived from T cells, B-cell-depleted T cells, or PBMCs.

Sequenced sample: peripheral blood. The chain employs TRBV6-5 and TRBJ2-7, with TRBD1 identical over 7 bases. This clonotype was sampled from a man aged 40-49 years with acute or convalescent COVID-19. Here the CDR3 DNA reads TGTGCCAGCAGTTACTCGGACAGGCCGGTCTACGAGCAGTACTTC. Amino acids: CASSYSDRPVYEQYF.